This T cell receptor beta chain was captured by sequencing in a study of OX40 agonist ivuxolimab in advanced cancers. Study details: Previous treatment with anti-PD-1, anti-PD-L1 or anti-CTLA-4 therapy was allowed; 40% had received some.

Trimming shortened V by 4 bases and J by 8 bases, and 17 bases separated the two germline ends. Germline V gene sequence: CDR1 SGHTA, CDR2 FQGTGA. The CDR3 has 14 amino acids. Details on this clone: Antigen unknown.

The assay was immunoSEQ multiplex PCR, and TCRdb's table has in-frame clones only and misses some. The data contain roughly 69,000 clones, approximately 90% of them singletons. Excluded were patients having autoimmune disease history or systemic immunosuppression. Blood was sampled at baseline, cycle 4 day 1, and cycle 7 day 1. General study results and limits: People who partly responded at 0.1-3.0 mg/kg had some of the least clonal expansion seen.

The source was CD4+ or CD8+ T cells sorted from blood, collected in a trial of the OX40 agonist ivuxolimab. The chain couples TRBV7-3 to TRBJ1-1; the D is unclear. This TCR derives from an adult with an advanced solid tumor such as melanoma, head and neck, liver or kidney cancer. Here the CDR3 reads CASSSGQSTAEAFF. The CDR3 nucleotides are TGTGCCAGCAGCTCGGGCCAGAGCACAGCGGAAGCTTTCTTT.